These T cell receptor beta chains were read from a single sample in a study of T cells in Graves' hyperthyroidism and ophthalmopathy. TCRdb itself ran the multiplex PCR reads through MiXCR, one entry per CDR3 protein. This table holds 300,000 to 400,000 distinct CDR3 sequences, 18% found once. Sequenced material: blood. These receptors originate from a woman between 50 and 59 years old with Graves' hyperthyroidism. The CDR3 runs from the conserved cysteine through the conserved F or W. Fields, in order: J gene, clone size, V gene, D gene, CDR3 DNA, CDR3 protein. A D gene is named only where the DNA matches it firmly. Expanded clones get a size class; other rows say once, few or many, or leave the size out.

j_call: TRBJ1-6; clone_size: .; v_call: TRBV11-2; d_call: TRBD1; cdr3_nt: TGTGCCAGCAGCTTACCCCCTGGACAGGGCGTTTCACCCCTCCACTTT; cdr3_aa: CASSLPPGQGVSPLHF
j_call: TRBJ2-1; clone_size: .; v_call: TRBV6-5; d_call: TRBD2; cdr3_nt: TGTGCCAGCAGTTATCGGACTAGCGGGAGCGGTGAGCAGTTCTTC; cdr3_aa: CASSYRTSGSGEQFF
j_call: TRBJ2-1; clone_size: few; v_call: TRBV30; d_call: TRBD2; cdr3_nt: TGTGCCTGGAGTGTGGCAGGACTAGCGGGAAACAATGAGCAGTTCTTC; cdr3_aa: CAWSVAGLAGNNEQFF
j_call: TRBJ1-1; clone_size: many; v_call: TRBV7-8; d_call: .; cdr3_nt: TGTGCCAGCAGCTCGTTCCAAGGGGAGATCCTGAACACTGAAGCTTTCTTT; cdr3_aa: CASSSFQGEILNTEAFF
j_call: TRBJ2-3; clone_size: .; v_call: TRBV4-1; d_call: .; cdr3_nt: TGCGCCAGCAGCCAAGTTGGGGCAAGCACAGATACGCAGTATTTT; cdr3_aa: CASSQVGASTDTQYF
j_call: TRBJ2-7; clone_size: many; v_call: TRBV12-3/TRBV12-4; d_call: TRBD1; cdr3_nt: TGTGCCAGCAGGGGAACCGGGACAGGGCCATACGAGCAGTACTTC; cdr3_aa: CASRGTGTGPYEQYF
j_call: TRBJ2-1; clone_size: .; v_call: TRBV29-1; d_call: TRBD2; cdr3_nt: TGCAGCGTTCGTCTAGCGGGAGGGCAGTTCTTC; cdr3_aa: CSVRLAGGQFF
j_call: TRBJ1-1; clone_size: few; v_call: TRBV6-1; d_call: .; cdr3_nt: TGTGCCAGCATAGGATTTCGGAACACTGAAGCTTTCTTT; cdr3_aa: CASIGFRNTEAFF
j_call: TRBJ2-5; clone_size: .; v_call: TRBV7-9; d_call: .; cdr3_nt: TGTGCCAGCAGCTTCACAGGGCTTTACCAAGAGACCCAGTACTTC; cdr3_aa: CASSFTGLYQETQYF
j_call: TRBJ1-2; clone_size: .; v_call: TRBV5-1; d_call: .; cdr3_nt: TGTGCCAGCAGCTTGGCAGGGGCAGGGAATGGCTACACCTTC; cdr3_aa: CASSLAGAGNGYTF
j_call: TRBJ2-1; clone_size: few; v_call: TRBV4-1; d_call: .; cdr3_nt: TGCGCCAGCAGCCAAGATTTCGGTAGCGAAGTTGAGCAGTTCTTC; cdr3_aa: CASSQDFGSEVEQFF
j_call: TRBJ2-5; clone_size: .; v_call: TRBV24-1; d_call: .; cdr3_nt: TGTGCCACCAGTGATTTGAGGGAGGCCGAGACCCAGTACTTC; cdr3_aa: CATSDLREAETQYF
j_call: TRBJ2-1; clone_size: few; v_call: TRBV20-1; d_call: TRBD2; cdr3_nt: TGCAGTGCTAGTCCCACTAGCGCGAGCTCCTACAATGAGCAGTTCTTC; cdr3_aa: CSASPTSASSYNEQFF
j_call: TRBJ1-2; clone_size: many; v_call: TRBV20-1; d_call: TRBD1; cdr3_nt: TGCAGTGCTAGACAGCCGACAGGGGGGGGCTACACCTTC; cdr3_aa: CSARQPTGGGYTF
j_call: TRBJ2-5; clone_size: .; v_call: TRBV5-8; d_call: .; cdr3_nt: TGTGCCAGCAGCTATCAGGGGTTGAACCAAGAGACCCAGTACTTC; cdr3_aa: CASSYQGLNQETQYF
j_call: TRBJ2-5; clone_size: .; v_call: TRBV9; d_call: TRBD2; cdr3_nt: TGTGCCAGCAGCGTAGATGCTAGCGGGAGTGAGACCCAGTACTTC; cdr3_aa: CASSVDASGSETQYF
j_call: TRBJ2-2; clone_size: few; v_call: TRBV6-5; d_call: .; cdr3_nt: TGTGCCAGCAGTTACAGTACCCCACTTTACACCGGGGAGCTGTTTTTT; cdr3_aa: CASSYSTPLYTGELFF
j_call: TRBJ2-7; clone_size: .; v_call: TRBV29-1; d_call: .; cdr3_nt: TGCAGCGCTTGGGGTGGCGGGAATTACGAGCAGTACTTC; cdr3_aa: CSAWGGGNYEQYF
j_call: TRBJ1-6; clone_size: .; v_call: TRBV2; d_call: .; cdr3_nt: TGTGCCAGCAGCCCAAAGAAAAGCTCCTATAATTCACCCCTCCACTTT; cdr3_aa: CASSPKKSSYNSPLHF
j_call: TRBJ1-4; clone_size: once; v_call: TRBV28; d_call: TRBD1; cdr3_nt: TGTGCCAGCGTCATGACAGGGGTGGGGGCAACTAATGAAAAACTGTTTTTT; cdr3_aa: CASVMTGVGATNEKLFF
j_call: TRBJ2-1; clone_size: many; v_call: TRBV2; d_call: .; cdr3_nt: TGTGCCAGCAGTGTAGAACTCAATGAGCAGTTCTTC; cdr3_aa: CASSVELNEQFF
j_call: TRBJ2-3; clone_size: .; v_call: TRBV9; d_call: TRBD2; cdr3_nt: TGTGCCAGCAGCGCTAGCGGGGGATTCAGCACAGATACGCAGTATTTT; cdr3_aa: CASSASGGFSTDTQYF